The rows below give T cell receptor beta chains drawn from one sample of a study of T cells in Graves' hyperthyroidism and ophthalmopathy. One entry per CDR3 protein results from TCRdb running MiXCR on the multiplex PCR reads. The sample holds fewer than 650,000 distinct CDR3 sequences, 13% to 15% seen once. Sequencing was carried out using blood. Source of these receptors: a woman under 30 with Graves' ophthalmopathy. The CDR3 runs from the conserved cysteine through the conserved F or W. The D gene is left open where the match is weak. Expanded clones are given a class, and other clones once, few, many or no size at all.

>TRBJ2-7|many|TRBV6-1|NA
CASSGESRMDEQYF
TGTGCCAGCAGTGGGGAGTCGCGAATGGACGAGCAGTACTTC
>TRBJ1-4|many|TRBV2|NA
CASSVTTATNEKLFF
TGTGCCAGCAGTGTAACCACCGCAACTAATGAAAAACTGTTTTTT
>TRBJ2-1|many|TRBV7-2|NA
CASTPDWNSYNEQFF
TGTGCCAGCACCCCGGACTGGAACTCCTACAATGAGCAGTTCTTC
>TRBJ1-1|NA|TRBV19|NA
CASRFGTMNTEAFF
TGTGCCAGTAGATTCGGGACTATGAACACTGAAGCTTTCTTT
>TRBJ2-1|many|TRBV6-5|TRBD2
CASSYTLGGSSYNEQFF
TGTGCCAGCAGTTACACCCTCGGCGGGAGCTCCTACAATGAGCAGTTCTTC
>TRBJ2-5|NA|TRBV5-5|TRBD1
CASSLGQGVKTQYF
TGTGCCAGCAGCTTGGGGCAGGGGGTAAAGACCCAGTACTTC
>TRBJ2-7|many|TRBV2|TRBD1
CASNPQGQGFGAYEQYF
TGTGCCAGCAACCCTCAGGGACAGGGGTTTGGGGCCTACGAGCAGTACTTC
>TRBJ2-2|NA|TRBV7-2|TRBD2
CASSQAPGLAGGGLTGELFF
TGCGCCAGCAGCCAAGCCCCGGGACTAGCGGGAGGGGGGCTAACTGGGGAGCTGTTTTTT
>TRBJ2-2|many|TRBV27|NA
CASSFLSIAVMNTGELFF
TGTGCCAGCAGTTTTCTTTCGATAGCGGTTATGAACACCGGGGAGCTGTTTTTT
>TRBJ2-1|many|TRBV12-3/TRBV12-4|NA
CASSLTGDGEQFF
TGTGCCAGCAGTTTAACAGGTGACGGTGAGCAGTTCTTC
>TRBJ1-3|many|TRBV28|NA
CASNSQGAGNTIYF
TGTGCCAGCAACTCCCAGGGAGCTGGAAACACCATATATTTT
>TRBJ2-1|few|TRBV3-1|NA
CASSQDSRYNEQFF
TGTGCCAGCAGCCAAGATTCTAGGTACAATGAGCAGTTCTTC
>TRBJ1-5|many|TRBV6-1|NA
CASSDNQADQPQHF
TGTGCCAGCAGTGACAATCAGGCCGATCAGCCCCAGCATTTT
>TRBJ2-4|NA|TRBV2|NA
CASIRPSRAKNIQYF
TGTGCCAGCATCCGCCCGAGTCGAGCCAAAAACATTCAGTACTTC
>TRBJ2-7|NA|TRBV27|TRBD1
CASSPYTWTGGATNEQYF
TGTGCCAGCAGTCCGTACACCTGGACAGGGGGCGCAACGAACGAGCAGTACTTC
>TRBJ2-7|NA|TRBV7-2|TRBD2
CASSMLAGPYEQYF
TGTGCCAGCAGCATGCTAGCGGGCCCCTACGAGCAGTACTTC
>TRBJ1-1|many|TRBV2|NA
CASTEFKGEAFF
TGTGCCAGCACCGAATTTAAGGGTGAAGCTTTCTTT
>TRBJ2-1|many|TRBV6-2/TRBV6-3|TRBD2
CASSQLAGAFNEQFF
TGTGCCAGCAGCCAACTAGCGGGGGCTTTCAATGAGCAGTTCTTC
>TRBJ2-2|NA|TRBV28|TRBD1
CASRWRDRDGTGELFF
TGTGCCAGCAGGTGGCGGGACAGGGACGGCACCGGGGAGCTGTTTTTT
>TRBJ1-3|few|TRBV12-3/TRBV12-4|NA
CASRWGDSGNTIYF
TGTGCCAGCAGGTGGGGGGACTCTGGAAACACCATATATTTT
>TRBJ2-1|few|TRBV4-3|TRBD2
CASSQDVSGRNNEQFF
TGCGCCAGCAGCCAAGATGTTAGCGGGAGGAACAATGAGCAGTTCTTC
>TRBJ2-1|many|TRBV5-1|NA
CASSLNRAGEQFF
TGCGCCAGCAGCCTAAACAGGGCTGGTGAGCAGTTCTTC
>TRBJ2-7|few|TRBV14|TRBD2
CASSQIARLAGGHYEQYF
TGTGCCAGCAGCCAAATCGCCCGACTAGCGGGAGGCCATTACGAGCAGTACTTC
>TRBJ2-7|many|TRBV30|TRBD1
CAWSGGQGAAYEQYF
TGTGCCTGGAGTGGGGGACAGGGGGCGGCGTACGAGCAGTACTTC
>TRBJ2-1|NA|TRBV4-1|NA
CASSSGNPQFF
TGCGCCAGCAGCTCCGGGAACCCTCAGTTCTTC
>TRBJ2-1|few|TRBV25-1|TRBD2
CASSDGLAGIDEQFF
TGTGCCAGCAGTGACGGACTAGCGGGAATAGATGAGCAGTTCTTC
>TRBJ2-2|NA|TRBV5-1|NA
CASSPRGASGELFF
TGCGCCAGCAGCCCTCGGGGGGCCTCCGGGGAGCTGTTTTTT
>TRBJ2-5|many|TRBV20-1|TRBD2
CSVAGSGQETQYF
TGCAGTGTAGCGGGAAGTGGGCAAGAGACCCAGTACTTC
>TRBJ1-1|NA|TRBV15|NA
CATSRGPVMWVSTEAFF
TGTGCCACCAGCAGAGGCCCCGTGATGTGGGTGAGCACTGAAGCTTTCTTT
>TRBJ1-6|many|TRBV6-1|NA
CASSRAQGYSPLHF
TGTGCCAGCAGTCGAGCTCAGGGATACTCACCCCTCCACTTT
>TRBJ2-2|few|TRBV4-3|NA
CASSQDIVGVGELFF
TGCGCCAGCAGCCAAGATATCGTAGGGGTCGGGGAGCTGTTTTTT
>TRBJ2-7|few|TRBV5-1|TRBD2
CASIGLAGGPSEQYF
TGCGCCAGCATCGGACTAGCGGGAGGGCCTAGCGAGCAGTACTTC
>TRBJ1-5|many|TRBV12-3/TRBV12-4|TRBD1
CASRTGSGQPQHF
TGTGCCAGCAGGACAGGGTCGGGTCAGCCCCAGCATTTT
>TRBJ1-2|few|TRBV4-2|NA
CASSLRRRGDYGYTF
TGTGCCAGCAGCCTTAGACGCCGAGGTGACTATGGCTACACCTTC
>TRBJ2-3|many|TRBV20-1|NA
CSASLADTQYF
TGCAGTGCTAGTTTGGCAGATACGCAGTATTTT
>TRBJ2-7|NA|TRBV9|TRBD2
CASSVDPGAGGLSEQYF
TGTGCCAGCAGCGTAGACCCTGGAGCGGGAGGGCTCAGCGAGCAGTACTTC
>TRBJ1-1|many|TRBV19|TRBD1
CASSSTGITAAFF
TGTGCCAGTAGCTCGACAGGGATCACCGCAGCTTTCTTT
>TRBJ2-7|NA|TRBV11-2|TRBD2
CASSQHGTSGSLLREQYF
TGTGCCAGCAGCCAACACGGGACTAGCGGGAGCCTTTTACGCGAGCAGTACTTC
>TRBJ2-5|NA|TRBV6-1|TRBD1
CASSDRDRDQETQYF
TGTGCCAGCAGTGACCGGGACAGGGACCAAGAGACCCAGTACTTC
>TRBJ2-5|many|TRBV6-2/TRBV6-3|TRBD1
CASTSGTGDGVGETQYF
TGTGCCAGCACCTCCGGGACAGGGGACGGGGTTGGAGAGACCCAGTACTTC
>TRBJ2-7|few|TRBV20-1|NA
CSAPLEGDEQYF
TGCAGTGCCCCCCTCGAGGGGGACGAGCAGTACTTC
>TRBJ2-1|many|TRBV6-5|NA
CASSYRPGAGYNEQFF
TGTGCCAGCAGTTACCGCCCGGGGGCGGGGTACAATGAGCAGTTCTTC
>TRBJ2-1|NA|TRBV6-4|TRBD2
CASSPGTSGLGTNEQFF
TGTGCCAGCAGTCCCGGGACTAGCGGGCTGGGCACGAATGAGCAGTTCTTC
>TRBJ2-7|NA|TRBV5-5|NA
CASNLALAERYEQYF
TGTGCCAGCAACTTGGCCTTAGCGGAGCGCTACGAGCAGTACTTC
>TRBJ1-5|few|TRBV10-3|NA
CATSSGDQPQHF
TGTGCCACTTCATCGGGCGATCAGCCCCAGCATTTT
>TRBJ2-7|many|TRBV19|TRBD1
CASSMLKTGGAYYEQYF
TGTGCCAGTAGTATGCTCAAGACAGGGGGCGCTTACTACGAGCAGTACTTC
>TRBJ1-4|many|TRBV7-9|NA
CASSLGLGYLSTNEKLFF
TGTGCCAGCAGCTTAGGTTTGGGTTACCTATCAACTAATGAAAAACTGTTTTTT
>TRBJ1-5|few|TRBV18|NA
CASSPPAGSGQPQHF
TGTGCCAGCTCACCACCGGCAGGGTCAGGGCAGCCCCAGCATTTT
>TRBJ1-1|many|TRBV12-3/TRBV12-4|NA
CASSLLRTAEAFF
TGTGCCAGCAGTTTACTGAGGACAGCTGAAGCTTTCTTT
>TRBJ1-4|many|TRBV6-6|TRBD1
CASSYLGQPNEKLFF
TGTGCCAGCAGTTACTTGGGACAGCCTAATGAAAAACTGTTTTTT
>TRBJ1-1|many|TRBV7-3|NA
CASSLTRETEAFF
TGTGCCAGCAGCTTAACCAGGGAGACTGAAGCTTTCTTT
>TRBJ1-1|many|TRBV28|TRBD1
CASSSGTGRNTEAFF
TGTGCCAGCAGTTCGGGGACAGGAAGGAACACTGAAGCTTTCTTT
>TRBJ2-3|NA|TRBV18|TRBD1
CASSPVGQGTDTQYF
TGTGCCAGCTCACCTGTTGGACAGGGCACAGATACGCAGTATTTT
>TRBJ1-1|many|TRBV30|NA
CALGGITEAFF
TGTGCCTTAGGGGGGATCACTGAAGCTTTCTTT
>TRBJ2-2|few|TRBV27|TRBD1
CASRGDRPNTGELFF
TGTGCCAGCAGGGGGGACAGGCCGAACACCGGGGAGCTGTTTTTT
>TRBJ2-5|few|TRBV7-6|NA
CASSSPGTPPLQETQYF
TGTGCCAGCAGCTCGCCCGGGACTCCCCCCCTCCAAGAGACCCAGTACTTC
>TRBJ2-5|many|TRBV5-1|NA
CASSLIEYQETQYF
TGCGCCAGCAGCTTGATCGAGTACCAAGAGACCCAGTACTTC
>TRBJ2-7|many|TRBV27|TRBD2
CASSVRLAGAYEQYF
TGTGCCAGCAGTGTCCGCTTAGCGGGGGCCTACGAGCAGTACTTC
>TRBJ1-2|few|TRBV30|NA
CAWFPGYYGYTF
TGTGCCTGGTTCCCGGGGTACTATGGCTACACCTTC